These 29 T cell receptor beta chains were all obtained from the same sample, sequenced in a study of vaccination effects on CD4 cells after COVID-19. What these receptors recognize is not known. Clones were read by immunoSEQ multiplex PCR, and TCRdb kept only the in-frame ones, dropping some. Altogether 20,000 to 30,000 clones are present, around 74% being singletons, with the ten largest covering roughly 3.4%. After expansion with viral peptide pools in the ViraFEST assay, antigen-specific CD4+ T cells were sequenced. It was after approximately 11 days of culture that CD4+ T cells were isolated. Each vaccine recipient was nucleocapsid antibody negative and had no prior SARS-CoV-2 infection. This sample comprised CD4+ T cells from PBMCs cultured with SARS-CoV-2 spike peptides, obtained before COVID-19 vaccination. Receptor source: a human donor who received a COVID-19 vaccine.

This clone was detected only a few times. The rearrangement links TRBV6-5 to TRBJ1-2, with unresolved D. There are 14 residues in the CDR3. The V gene lost 7 bases and the J gene lost 2 bases, with 14 bases spanning the gap. Germline-derived CDR1 and CDR2 are MNHEY and SVGAGI. CDR3 coding DNA: TGTGCCAGCACATTTGCATTGGGAAACTATGGCTACACCTTC. It encodes CASTFALGNYGYTF.

This clone has only a few counts. The rearrangement links TRBV11-3 to TRBJ1-6; D possibly corresponds to TRBD1 (5 bases). The CDR3 is 14 amino acids. V shed 5 bases and J shed 7 bases, with 12 bases lying between them. Germline V lookup: CDR1 SGHNT, CDR2 YENEEA. The CDR3 reads CASSLGTANSPLHF. DNA for the CDR3: TGTGCCAGCAGCCTCGGGACGGCGAATTCACCCCTCCACTTT.

V gene TRBV5-1 combines with J gene TRBJ1-2, with D hard to call. The CDR3 covers 13 residues. V was cut by 3 bases and J by 4 bases, with 10 bases left in between. Germline V gene sequence: CDR1 SGHRS, CDR2 YFSETQ. The CDR3 DNA sequence: TGCGCCAGCAGCTCGGACGGTTCCTATGGCTACACCTTC. It encodes CASSSDGSYGYTF.

The J gene is TRBJ1-1, the V gene TRBV29-1; D remains unclear. The CDR3 runs 12 residues. CDR1 is SQVTM and CDR2 is ANQGSEA in the germline V gene. V lost 3 bases and J 8 bases, leaving 13 bases between the germline ends. CDR3 residues: CSVEKTIPEAFF. CDR3 coding DNA: TGCAGCGTTGAGAAGACAATACCCGAAGCTTTCTTT.

The chain links TRBV19 to TRBJ2-3; the D gene is possibly TRBD2 (6 bases). CDR1 and CDR2 from the germline V gene are LNHDA and SQIVND (reference sequence). The CDR3 sequence is 13 residues long. Trimming removed 7 bases from V and 9 bases from J, with 17 bases in between. The CDR3 nucleotides read TGTGCCAGTAAGGAACGGGGGACGGGCACGCAGTATTTT. This codes for CASKERGTGTQYF.

The J gene is TRBJ2-1, the V gene TRBV4-1; possibly TRBD2 for D (5 bases). The CDR3 runs to 16 residues. CDR1 and CDR2 (germline): MGHRA, YSYEKL. Trimming pared 4 bases from V and 3 bases from J, leaving 16 bases between. The CDR3: CASSPLGVELYNEQFF. DNA for the CDR3: TGCGCCAGCAGCCCGCTGGGAGTAGAGCTCTACAATGAGCAGTTCTTC.

This chain uses TRBV19 with TRBJ2-3; TRBD2 aligns across 8 bases. CDR3 size: 15 residues. J gave up 5 bases and V 9 bases, and 13 bases lay outside the gene matches. Germline CDR1 and CDR2: LNHDA and SQIVND (reference sequence). CDR3: CASRAAGGRGDTQYF. The CDR3 bases are TGTGCCAGCAGGGCGGCGGGAGGAAGAGGAGATACGCAGTATTTT.

V is TRBV7-2 and J is TRBJ1-5; possible D gene TRBD1, 6 bases. Trimming cost V 1 base and J 7 bases, with 20 bases left between them. Germline CDR1 reads SGHTA; CDR2 reads FQGNSA. The CDR3 is 17 residues long. The DNA of the CDR3 is TGTGCCAGCAGCTTAGTTTTTCGTGCGGGGGGCGGACAGCCCCAGCATTTT. The encoded protein is CASSLVFRAGGGQPQHF.

The V call is TRBV6-5, the J call TRBJ1-3, with a possible D match to TRBD1 (5 bases). CDR1 is MNHEY and CDR2 is SVGAGI in the germline V gene. This CDR3 region has 14 residues. With 6 bases removed from V and 0 bases from J, the gap between germline ends came to 9 bases. Here the CDR3 DNA reads TGTGCCAGCAGGCGTCAGGGCTCTGGAAACACCATATATTTT. This translates into CASRRQGSGNTIYF.

The J gene is TRBJ1-2, the V gene TRBV10-3; D is unclear. Germline V gene data show CDR1 as ENHRY and CDR2 as SYGVKD. V dropped 2 bases and J dropped 2 bases, with 9 bases sitting between them. The length of the CDR3 is 14 residues. The CDR3 region is CAISETRGNYGYTF. The CDR3 nucleotides are TGTGCCATCAGTGAGACGAGAGGGAACTATGGCTACACCTTC.

J is TRBJ1-4 and V is TRBV2; no clear D. Germline V gene data show CDR1 as SNHLY and CDR2 as FYNNEI. The CDR3 extends over 13 amino acids. Trimming removed 9 bases at V and 4 bases at J, with 12 bases between. CDR3 amino acids: CASAGPLNEKLFF. The DNA for the CDR3 is TGTGCCAGTGCTGGACCGCTTAATGAAAAACTGTTTTTT.

The chain has TRBV5-1 and TRBJ2-1; 9 bases agree with TRBD1. Germline V gene data show CDR1 as SGHRS and CDR2 as YFSETQ. V gave up 4 bases and J gave up 8 bases; unmatched junction bases: 4. The CDR3 spans 13 residues. The CDR3, as DNA: TGCGCCAGCAGCCCACGGACAGGGGATGAGCAGTTCTTC. As protein: CASSPRTGDEQFF.

V and J are TRBV14 and TRBJ2-3; D not resolved. The CDR3 length is 14 residues. Deletions cut 4 bases from V and 0 bases from J, with 8 bases between. Germline CDR1 SGHDN, CDR2 FVKESK. This CDR3 reads CASSLLTSTDTQYF. The CDR3 DNA sequence: TGTGCCAGCAGCCTCCTTACTAGCACAGATACGCAGTATTTT. The complete variable domain, with remaining parts taken from reference TRBV14 and TRBJ2-3, reads EAGVTQFPSHSVIEKGQTVTLRCDPISGHDNLYWYRRVMGKEIKFLLHFVKESKQDESGMPNNRFLAERTGGTYSTLKVQPAELEDSGVYFCASSLLTSTDTQYFGPGTRLTVL.

V and J are TRBV2 and TRBJ1-4, with a weak D call TRBD1 (6 bases). Trimming shortened V by 8 bases and J by 7 bases, and 17 bases separated the two germline ends. Germline V lookup: CDR1 SNHLY, CDR2 FYNNEI. The CDR3 sequence is 14 residues long. The DNA for the CDR3 is TGTGCCAGCGACTGGGGGGCTTTCGGTGAAAAACTGTTTTTT. This encodes CASDWGAFGEKLFF.

The chain combines TRBV4-1 with TRBJ2-7, with D tentatively TRBD1 (5 bases). This CDR3 is 18 amino acids long. The V end was cut by 0 bases, the J end by 5 bases, with 23 bases between. CDR1 and CDR2 (germline): MGHRA, YSYEKL. CDR3 DNA sequence: TGCGCCAGCAGCCAAGAATGGCGACAGTCCCGAGCCCCCCACGAGCAGTACTTC. Its translation: CASSQEWRQSRAPHEQYF.

This rearrangement joins TRBV6-5 to TRBJ2-7, with D possibly matching TRBD2 (5 bases). This CDR3 comprises 15 residues. The germline gives CDR1 MNHEY, CDR2 SVGAGI. The V and J ends lost 0 bases and 3 bases respectively, with 12 bases between them. This CDR3 reads CASSYSGAKVYEQYF. CDR3 nucleotide sequence: TGTGCCAGCAGTTACTCGGGAGCTAAAGTCTACGAGCAGTACTTC.

The chain couples TRBV11-2 to TRBJ2-5; D is perhaps TRBD2 (5 bases). The CDR3 loop spans 14 amino acids. V was trimmed by 4 bases and J by 4 bases, leaving 13 bases between them. Germline V gives CDR1 SGHAT, CDR2 FQNNGV. This CDR3 reads CASSSILEGETQYF. In DNA form, the CDR3 reads TGTGCCAGCAGCTCGATACTAGAAGGAGAGACCCAGTACTTC.

The chain uses TRBV5-4 and TRBJ2-1, with a weak D call TRBD2 (5 bases). The CDR3 spans 15 residues. CDR1 and CDR2 from the germline V gene are SGHNT and YYREEE (reference sequence). Trimming removed 0 bases from V and 0 bases from J, with 7 bases in between. This CDR3 reads CASSLELDSYNEQFF. DNA for the CDR3: TGTGCCAGCAGCTTGGAACTAGACTCCTACAATGAGCAGTTCTTC.

V gene TRBV9 combines with J gene TRBJ2-3; TRBD2 agrees at 8 bases. This CDR3 is 17 amino acids long. Germline V gene lookup returns CDR1 SGDLS and CDR2 YYNGEE. Unmatched junction bases numbered 11, after V lost 2 bases and J lost 3 bases. CDR3 in amino acids: CASSVWTSSGLTDTQYF. The CDR3 region has the DNA TGTGCCAGCAGCGTGTGGACTAGCTCCGGGTTGACAGATACGCAGTATTTT.

In its sample, this clone was seen a few times. The CDR3 protein is CASGLTDTMGYTF. Written as DNA, the CDR3 is TGTGCTAGTGGTTTGACCGATACGATGGGCTACACCTTC. The V gene is TRBV12-5, the J gene TRBJ1-2; D is unresolved. Germline-derived CDR1 and CDR2 are LGHNT and FRNRAP. The CDR3 consists of 13 residues. V gave up 2 bases and J gave up 8 bases, with 12 bases separating them. Full variable domain (outside the CDR3, taken from reference TRBV12-5 and TRBJ1-2): DARVTQTPRHKVTEMGQEVTMRCQPILGHNTVFWYRQTMMQGLELLAYFRNRAPLDDSGMPKDRFSAEMPDATLATLKIQPSEPRDSAVYFCASGLTDTMGYTFGSGTRLTVV.

A word on this clone: At one boundary the junction diverges from the germline segment, which might be a read error. V and J are TRBV6-5 and TRBJ1-2; 9 bases are shared with TRBD1. Germline loops: CDR1 MNHEY, CDR2 SVGAGI. The CDR3 contains 14 residues. As DNA, the CDR3 is TGTGCCAGCAGTTACCTAACAGGGGGCGCGGTCACCTTCTTC. The encoded protein is CASSYLTGGAVTFF.

The chain has TRBV5-1 and TRBJ2-2, with D tentatively TRBD1 or TRBD2 (5 bases each). The CDR3 runs 15 residues. Between the trimmed V and J ends, which lost 4 bases and 0 bases, there was a span of 10 bases. Germline V gene data show CDR1 as SGHRS and CDR2 as YFSETQ. CDR3 DNA sequence: TGCGCCAGCAGCGAGTGGGACGCGAACACCGGGGAGCTGTTTTTT. This translates into CASSEWDANTGELFF. Full variable domain (missing parts from reference TRBV5-1 and TRBJ2-2): KAGVTQTPRYLIKTRGQQVTLSCSPISGHRSVSWYQQTPGQGLQFLFEYFSETQRNKGNFPGRFSGRQFSNSRSEMNVSTLELGDSALYLCASSEWDANTGELFFGEGSRLTVL.

This clone has only a few counts. The V and J genes are TRBV6-4 and TRBJ2-3; 15 bases map to TRBD2. This CDR3 is built from 15 residues. Germline V CDR1 and CDR2: MRHNA, SNTAGT. V shed 4 bases, J shed 4 bases, and the junction held 0 bases outside the gene matches. The CDR3 coding sequence is TGTGCCAGCAGTGGGACTAGCGGGGGGGCAGATACGCAGTATTTT. Protein: CASSGTSGGADTQYF.

V usage is TRBV7-2 and J usage is TRBJ2-1; D is perhaps TRBD1 or TRBD2 (6 bases each). The V gene's germline CDR1 is SGHTA and CDR2 FQGNSA. Trimming took 1 base from V and 8 from J, leaving 15 bases between them. The CDR3 spans 15 residues. The CDR3 DNA sequence: TGTGCCAGCAGCTTAGAGGGACTCGGGGGCTATGAGCAGTTCTTC. Translating gives CASSLEGLGGYEQFF.

The V and J genes are TRBV5-1 and TRBJ1-2; TRBD1 matches 9 bases. Germline V gene data show CDR1 as SGHRS and CDR2 as YFSETQ. CDR3 length equals 14 residues. Trimming removed 0 bases from V and 8 bases from J; junction bases left unmatched: 5. CDR3 sequence (DNA): TGCGCCAGCAGCTTGGTGGGACAGGGCTGGGGCTACACCTTC. Its protein product is CASSLVGQGWGYTF.

The V and J genes are TRBV18 and TRBJ2-3; D uncertain. The CDR3 consists of 13 residues. V shed 0 bases and J shed 11 bases, with 12 bases lying between them. Per the germline V gene, CDR1 is KGHSH and CDR2 is LQKENI. The CDR3 region is CASSPPGSVGQYF. DNA for the CDR3: TGTGCCAGCTCACCACCGGGGTCGGTGGGGCAGTATTTT.

The CDR3 region is CASSGELTDTQYF. CDR3 DNA sequence: TGTGCCAGCAGCGGCGAACTCACAGATACGCAGTATTTT. The J gene is TRBJ2-3, the V gene TRBV9; no definite D call. This CDR3 region has 13 residues. In germline, CDR1 is SGDLS, CDR2 YYNGEE. The V and J ends lost 3 bases and 2 bases respectively, with 7 bases between them.

This chain links TRBV18 with TRBJ2-5; TRBD2 matches 7 bases. Germline CDR1 KGHSH, CDR2 LQKENI. J was trimmed by 7 bases and V by 5 bases; bases with no gene match: 22. This CDR3 region has 18 residues. DNA for the CDR3: TGTGCCAGCTCAGCTTGGACACTGGCGGCAAAATTAGCGGGGACCCAGTACTTC. This encodes CASSAWTLAAKLAGTQYF.

V gene TRBV11-2 combines with J gene TRBJ1-1; tentatively, D is TRBD1 (5 bases). CDR1 is SGHAT and CDR2 is FQNNGV in the germline V gene. Trimming removed 5 bases at V and 4 bases at J, with 11 bases between. This CDR3 is built from 13 residues. CDR3 protein: CASSQTESTEAFF. CDR3 DNA sequence: TGTGCCAGCAGCCAGACAGAATCCACTGAAGCTTTCTTT.